This T cell receptor (beta chain) was sequenced for a study of T cell changes during pregnancy in multiple sclerosis. Germline V lookup: CDR1 MNHEY, CDR2 SMNVEV (reference sequence). Trimming removed 10 bases from V and 4 bases from J, with 11 bases in between. The length of the CDR3 is 11 residues. The method was immunoSEQ multiplex PCR; TCRdb's version includes in-frame clones alone and lacks a portion of them. Among some 100,000 clones listed, around 93% were seen once. This chain uses TRBV27 with TRBJ2-7, with D possibly matching TRBD2 (6 bases). The sequencing here drew on peripheral blood, taken before pregnancy. The TCR was taken from a female donor with multiple sclerosis, enrolled in a pregnancy study. The CDR3 loop reads CATGLSYEQYF. CDR3 in DNA: TGTGCCACGGGACTTTCATACGAGCAGTACTTC.